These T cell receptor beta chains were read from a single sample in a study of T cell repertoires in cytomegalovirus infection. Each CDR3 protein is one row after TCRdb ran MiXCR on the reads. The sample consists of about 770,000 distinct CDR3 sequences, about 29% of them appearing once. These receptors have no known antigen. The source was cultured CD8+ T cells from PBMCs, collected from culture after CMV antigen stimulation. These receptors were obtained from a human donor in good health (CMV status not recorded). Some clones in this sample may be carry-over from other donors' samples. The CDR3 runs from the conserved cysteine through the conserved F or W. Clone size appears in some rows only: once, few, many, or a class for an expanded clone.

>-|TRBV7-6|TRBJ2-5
CASSLHTGGETQYF
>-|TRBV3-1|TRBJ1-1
CASSQQTTGNTEAFF
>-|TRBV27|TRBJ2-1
CASSTAGSSGEQFF
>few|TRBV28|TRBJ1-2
CASRPPRDRTNYTF
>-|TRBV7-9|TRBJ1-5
CASSQTWDQPQHF
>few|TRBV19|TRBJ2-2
CASSIGYDTGELFF
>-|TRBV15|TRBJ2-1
CATSRDLKLAYNEQFF
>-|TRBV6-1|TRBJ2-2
CASWESNTGELFF
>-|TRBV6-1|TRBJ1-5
CASRPDPIQPQHF
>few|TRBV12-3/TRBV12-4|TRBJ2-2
CASSLAGQELTGELFF
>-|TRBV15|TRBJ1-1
CATSREAEAFF
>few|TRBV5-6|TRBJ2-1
CASSLGQGAINEQFF
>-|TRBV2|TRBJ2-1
CASIGAYNEQFF
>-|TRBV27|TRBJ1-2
CASSPPDGDGYTF
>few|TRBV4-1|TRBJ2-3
CASSQDIEKRADTQYF
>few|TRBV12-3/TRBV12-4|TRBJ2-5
CASRTGRETQYF
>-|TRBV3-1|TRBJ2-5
CASSQDGGEWGTQYF
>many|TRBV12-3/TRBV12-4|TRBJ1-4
CASNQWTNEKLFF
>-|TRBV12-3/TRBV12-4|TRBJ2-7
CASSPDGSYEQYF
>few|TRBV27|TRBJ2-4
CASSLSRFKNIQYF
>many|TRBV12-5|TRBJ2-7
CASGSRDYEQYF
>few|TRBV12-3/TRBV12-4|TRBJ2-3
CASSPLGPASTDTQYF
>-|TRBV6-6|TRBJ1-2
CASSSTQAKDGYTF
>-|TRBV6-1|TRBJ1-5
CASSSTPGIPSNQPQHF
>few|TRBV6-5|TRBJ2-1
CASSRRTELYNEQFF
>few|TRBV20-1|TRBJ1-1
CSARGAGQGLIIEAFF
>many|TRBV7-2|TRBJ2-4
CASSLWGKRDIQYF
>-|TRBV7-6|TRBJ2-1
CAISSGLVSYNEQFF
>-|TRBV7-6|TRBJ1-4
CASSDRGYANEKLFF
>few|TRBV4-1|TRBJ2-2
CASSQDKGGMNTGELFF
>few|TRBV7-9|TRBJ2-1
CASSSRQDSYNEQFF
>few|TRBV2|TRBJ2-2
CASSHNPQWTSRTGELFF
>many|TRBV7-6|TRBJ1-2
CASSLGSGNYGYTF
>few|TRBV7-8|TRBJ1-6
CASSFPRDSYSYNSPLHF
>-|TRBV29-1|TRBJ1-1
CSVVMNTEAFF
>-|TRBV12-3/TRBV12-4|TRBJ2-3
CASSSGGRTDTQYF
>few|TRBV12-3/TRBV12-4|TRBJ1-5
CASTGSLNQPQHF
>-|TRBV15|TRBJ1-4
CATSREGEGTNEKLFF
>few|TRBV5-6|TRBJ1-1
CASSLPFGNTEAFF
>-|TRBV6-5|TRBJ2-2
CASSYSLEGAITGELFF
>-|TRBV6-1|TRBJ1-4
CASSGGQGRNEKLFF
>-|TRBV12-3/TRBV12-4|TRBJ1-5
CASSSRGDSNQPQHF
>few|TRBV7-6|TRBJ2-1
CASSQTSGVTSSYNEQFF
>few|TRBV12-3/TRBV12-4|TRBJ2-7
CASSFVAYEQYF
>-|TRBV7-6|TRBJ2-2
CASSFRSGGKAGELFF
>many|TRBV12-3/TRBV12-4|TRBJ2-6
CASTSGNGANVLTF
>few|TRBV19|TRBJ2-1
CASTLRGGYSYNEQFF
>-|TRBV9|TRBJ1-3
CASSGGGTGNTIYF
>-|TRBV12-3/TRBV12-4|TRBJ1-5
CASSLGLLYQPQHF
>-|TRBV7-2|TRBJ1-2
CASSLETARVRGRSYGYTF
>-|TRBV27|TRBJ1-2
CASSDGWNYGYTF
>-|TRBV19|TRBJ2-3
CASSRVSGAITDTQYF
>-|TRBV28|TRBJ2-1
CASRPGQGIYNEQFF
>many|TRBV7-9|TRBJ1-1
CASSNRQGSPNTEAFF
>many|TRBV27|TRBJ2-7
CASSFGTGSYEQYF
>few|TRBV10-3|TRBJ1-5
CAIADSSNQPQHF
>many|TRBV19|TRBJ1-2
CASSIGQERLIDGYTF